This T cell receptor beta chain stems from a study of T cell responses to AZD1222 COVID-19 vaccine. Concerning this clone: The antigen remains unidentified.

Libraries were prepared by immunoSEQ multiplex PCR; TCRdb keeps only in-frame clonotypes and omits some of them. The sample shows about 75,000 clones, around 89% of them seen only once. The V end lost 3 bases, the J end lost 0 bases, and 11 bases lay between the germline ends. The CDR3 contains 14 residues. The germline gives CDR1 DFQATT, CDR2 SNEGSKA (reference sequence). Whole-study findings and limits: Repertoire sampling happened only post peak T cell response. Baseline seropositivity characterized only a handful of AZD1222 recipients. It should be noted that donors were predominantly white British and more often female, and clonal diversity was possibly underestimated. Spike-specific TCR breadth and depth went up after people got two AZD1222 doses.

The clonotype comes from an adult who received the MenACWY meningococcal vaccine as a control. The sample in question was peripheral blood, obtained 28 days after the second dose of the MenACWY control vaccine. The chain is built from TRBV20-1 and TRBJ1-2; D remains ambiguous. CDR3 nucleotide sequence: TGCAGTGCTAGTCCGGGTGAGGCTAACTATGGCTACACCTTC. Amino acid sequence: CSASPGEANYGYTF.